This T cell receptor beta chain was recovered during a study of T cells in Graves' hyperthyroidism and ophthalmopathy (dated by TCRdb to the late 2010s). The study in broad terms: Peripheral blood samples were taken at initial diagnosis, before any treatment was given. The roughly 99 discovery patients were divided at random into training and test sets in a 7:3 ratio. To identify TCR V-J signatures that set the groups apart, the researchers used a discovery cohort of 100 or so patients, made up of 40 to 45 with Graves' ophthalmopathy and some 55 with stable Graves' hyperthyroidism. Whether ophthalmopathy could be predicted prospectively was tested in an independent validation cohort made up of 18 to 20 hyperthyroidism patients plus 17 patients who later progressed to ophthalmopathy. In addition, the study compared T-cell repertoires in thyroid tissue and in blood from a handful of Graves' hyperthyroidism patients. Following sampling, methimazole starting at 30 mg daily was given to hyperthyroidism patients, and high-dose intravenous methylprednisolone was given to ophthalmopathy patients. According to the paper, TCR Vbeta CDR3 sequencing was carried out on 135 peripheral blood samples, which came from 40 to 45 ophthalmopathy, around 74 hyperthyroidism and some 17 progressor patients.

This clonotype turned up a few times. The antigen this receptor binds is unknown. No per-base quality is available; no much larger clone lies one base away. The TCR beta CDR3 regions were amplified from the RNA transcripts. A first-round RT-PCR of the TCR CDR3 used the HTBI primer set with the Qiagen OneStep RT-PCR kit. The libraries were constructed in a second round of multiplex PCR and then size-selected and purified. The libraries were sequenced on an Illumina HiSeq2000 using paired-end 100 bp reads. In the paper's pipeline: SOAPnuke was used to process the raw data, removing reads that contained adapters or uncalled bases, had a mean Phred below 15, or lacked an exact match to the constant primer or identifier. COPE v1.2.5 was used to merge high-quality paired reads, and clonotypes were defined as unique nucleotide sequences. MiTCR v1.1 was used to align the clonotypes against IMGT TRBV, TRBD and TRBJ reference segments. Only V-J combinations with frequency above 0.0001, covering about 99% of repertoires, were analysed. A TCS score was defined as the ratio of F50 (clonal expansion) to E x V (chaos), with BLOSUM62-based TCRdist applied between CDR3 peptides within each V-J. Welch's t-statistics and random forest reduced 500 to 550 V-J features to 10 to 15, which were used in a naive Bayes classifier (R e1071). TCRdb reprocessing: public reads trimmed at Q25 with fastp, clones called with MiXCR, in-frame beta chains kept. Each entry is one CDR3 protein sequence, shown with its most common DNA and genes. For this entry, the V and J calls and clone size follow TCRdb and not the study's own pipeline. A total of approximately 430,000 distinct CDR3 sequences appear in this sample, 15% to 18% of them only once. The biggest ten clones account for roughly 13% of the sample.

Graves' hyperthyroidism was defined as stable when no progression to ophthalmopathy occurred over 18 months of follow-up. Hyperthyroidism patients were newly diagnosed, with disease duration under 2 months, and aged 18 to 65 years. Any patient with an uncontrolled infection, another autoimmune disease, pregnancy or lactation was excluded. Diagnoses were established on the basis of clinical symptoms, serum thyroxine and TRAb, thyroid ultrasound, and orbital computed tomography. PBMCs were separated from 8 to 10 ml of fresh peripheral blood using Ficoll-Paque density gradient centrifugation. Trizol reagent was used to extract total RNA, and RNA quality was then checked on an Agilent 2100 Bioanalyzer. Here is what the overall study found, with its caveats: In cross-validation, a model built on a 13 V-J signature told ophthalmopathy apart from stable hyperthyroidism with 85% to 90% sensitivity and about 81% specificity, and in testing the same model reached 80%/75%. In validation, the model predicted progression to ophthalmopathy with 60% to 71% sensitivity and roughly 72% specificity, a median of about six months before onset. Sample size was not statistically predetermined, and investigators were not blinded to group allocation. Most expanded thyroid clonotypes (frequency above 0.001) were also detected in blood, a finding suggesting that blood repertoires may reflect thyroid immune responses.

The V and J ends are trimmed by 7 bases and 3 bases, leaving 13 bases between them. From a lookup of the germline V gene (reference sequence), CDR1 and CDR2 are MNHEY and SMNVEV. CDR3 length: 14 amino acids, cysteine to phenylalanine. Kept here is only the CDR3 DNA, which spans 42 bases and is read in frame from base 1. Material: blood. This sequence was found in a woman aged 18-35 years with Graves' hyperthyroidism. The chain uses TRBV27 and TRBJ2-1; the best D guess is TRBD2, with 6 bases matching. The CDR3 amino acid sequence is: CASTQEGLYNEQFF. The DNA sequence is TGTGCCAGCACCCAAGAGGGACTCTACAATGAGCAGTTCTTC.